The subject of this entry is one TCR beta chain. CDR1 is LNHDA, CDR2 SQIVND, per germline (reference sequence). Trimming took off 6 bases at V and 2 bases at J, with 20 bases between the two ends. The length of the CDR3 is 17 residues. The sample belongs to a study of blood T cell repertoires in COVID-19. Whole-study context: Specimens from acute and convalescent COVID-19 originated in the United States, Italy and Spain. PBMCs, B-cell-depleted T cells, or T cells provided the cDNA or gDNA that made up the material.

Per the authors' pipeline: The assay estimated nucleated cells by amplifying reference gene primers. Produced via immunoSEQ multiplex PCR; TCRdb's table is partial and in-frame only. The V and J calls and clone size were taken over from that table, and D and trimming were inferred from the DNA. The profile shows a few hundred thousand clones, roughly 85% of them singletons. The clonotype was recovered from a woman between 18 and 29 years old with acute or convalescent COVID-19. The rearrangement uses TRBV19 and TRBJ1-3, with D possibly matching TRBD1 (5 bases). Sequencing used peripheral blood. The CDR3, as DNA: TGTGCCAGTAGGGCAATAGAACTCGACAGAGCTGGAAACACCATATATTTT. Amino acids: CASRAIELDRAGNTIYF.